This T cell receptor beta chain comes out of a study of T cell responses to AZD1222 COVID-19 vaccine. Turning to this clone: Its antigen is still unknown.

TCRdb's table, derived via immunoSEQ multiplex PCR, lists solely in-frame clones and lacks some. Of about 100,000 clones in the sample, roughly nine tenths are singletons; the top ten hold approximately 15%. General study results and limits: Only five or six AZD1222 recipients were seropositive at baseline.

The V end lost 5 bases, the J end lost 2 bases, and 10 bases lay between the germline ends. This CDR3 contains 13 residues. Germline CDR1 reads SQVTM; CDR2 reads ANQGSEA. The source material was peripheral blood, sampled on day 0 of AZD1222 vaccination. The TCR comes from an adult in good health. J is TRBJ2-1 and V is TRBV29-1; D is possibly TRBD2 (5 bases). CDR3 sequence (DNA): TGCAGCGTTTGTGAGACTACCTACAATGAGCAGTTCTTC. Translation gives CSVCETTYNEQFF.